Presented here are 25 T cell receptor beta chains from one specimen sequenced in a study of T cell repertoires in cytomegalovirus infection. TCRdb re-called the reads with MiXCR, one entry per CDR3 protein. Seen here are fewer than 400,000 distinct CDR3 sequences, roughly 18% observed once, and the top ten hold 8.5% to 10%. Input material: PBMCs. The receptor source for this set is a human donor in good health (CMV status not recorded). Some clones in this sample may be carry-over from other donors' samples.

The chain couples TRBV4-1 to TRBJ1-3, with 9 nucleotides matching TRBD1. The CDR3 runs 17 residues. The ends lost 1 base at V and 1 base at J; junction bases unmatched: 5. CDR1 is MGHRA and CDR2 is YSYEKL in the germline V gene. CDR3 sequence: CASSQVGTGYSGNTIYF. CDR3 sequence (DNA): TGCGCCAGCAGCCAAGTGGGGACAGGGTATTCTGGAAACACCATATATTTT.

The V and J genes are TRBV5-1 and TRBJ2-6; tentatively, D is TRBD2 (6 bases). CDR3 length equals 16 residues. V gave up 4 bases and J gave up 0 bases, with 11 bases separating them. CDR1 and CDR2 from the germline V gene are SGHRS and YFSETQ. CDR3 in amino acids: CASSLREISGANVLTF. DNA of the CDR3: TGCGCCAGCAGCCTCCGGGAGATCTCTGGGGCCAACGTCCTGACTTTC.

In this sample, this clonotype turned up many times. This chain links TRBV7-2 with TRBJ2-1, with 9 bases fitting TRBD2. The CDR3 length is 14 residues. CDR1 and CDR2 (germline): SGHTA, FQGNSA. V shed 6 bases and J 4 bases; nucleotides not matched to a gene: 4. DNA for the CDR3: TGTGCCAGCAGTTTTAGCGGGGGATACAATGAGCAGTTCTTC. Its translation: CASSFSGGYNEQFF. Full variable domain (rest looked up from reference TRBV7-2 and TRBJ2-1): GAGVSQSPSNKVTEKGKDVELRCDPISGHTALYWYRQSLGQGLEFLIYFQGNSAPDKSGLPSDRFSAERTGGSVSTLTIQRTQQEDSAVYLCASSFSGGYNEQFFGPGTRLTVL.

The chain recombines TRBV20-1 with TRBJ2-5, with D unclear. Germline V gene lookup returns CDR1 DFQATT and CDR2 SNEGSKA (reference sequence). The CDR3 contains 12 residues. Trimming pared 7 bases from V and 5 bases from J, leaving 14 bases between. CDR3 nucleotides: TGCAGTGAATCCAAACAAGGGGAGACCCAGTACTTC. It is translated as CSESKQGETQYF.

The chain combines TRBV5-1 with TRBJ1-2, with 9 bases that match TRBD1. This CDR3 comprises 19 residues. From germline, CDR1 is SGHRS and CDR2 YFSETQ. Unmatched junction bases numbered 15, after V lost 1 base and J lost 2 bases. DNA of the CDR3: TGCGCCAGCAGCTTGAAATTCCCGGGACAGGGTAGGGGCAACTATGGCTACACCTTC. The encoded protein is CASSLKFPGQGRGNYGYTF.

A few counts support this clonotype. The chain is built from TRBV5-6 and TRBJ2-6, with D perhaps assigned TRBD1 or TRBD2 (6 bases each). The CDR3 is 18 residues long. Germline lookup yields CDR1 SGHDT and CDR2 YYEEEE. V was clipped by 4 bases and J by 9 bases, with 26 bases between them. CDR3 DNA sequence: TGTGCCAGCAGCCGCAAGGAACAGGGAGGTTGGTTTGTCAACGTCCTGACTTTC. Protein product: CASSRKEQGGWFVNVLTF.

This clonotype occurred a few times. The V gene is TRBV6-6, the J gene TRBJ2-3; D may match TRBD1 or TRBD2 (6 bases each). The CDR3 consists of 16 residues. V was shortened by 6 bases and J by 9 bases, with 25 bases between the two germline ends. Germline lookup yields CDR1 MNHNY and CDR2 SVGAGI (reference sequence). The DNA of the CDR3 is TGTGCCAGCAGCGGGGGCGGCCCTCACAGCACAGTGACGCAGTATTTT. It is translated as CASSGGGPHSTVTQYF.

V usage is TRBV2 and J usage is TRBJ2-3; the match to TRBD2 covers 9 bases. Looked up from germline, CDR1 is SNHLY and CDR2 is FYNNEI. The ends lost 4 bases at V and 2 bases at J; junction bases unmatched: 7. This CDR3 has 16 amino acids. The CDR3 sequence is CASSVETSGFTDTQYF. The CDR3 DNA reads as TGTGCCAGCAGTGTGGAGACTAGCGGTTTCACAGATACGCAGTATTTT.

V usage is TRBV28 and J usage is TRBJ2-1; tentatively, D is TRBD2 (6 bases). The germline gives CDR1 MDHEN, CDR2 SYDVKM. Trimming pared 6 bases from V and 8 bases from J, leaving 8 bases between. The length of the CDR3 is 11 residues. The CDR3 loop reads CASSWGDEQFF. As DNA, the CDR3 is TGTGCCAGCAGCTGGGGGGATGAGCAGTTCTTC.

The rearrangement links TRBV19 to TRBJ2-1; 7 bases map to TRBD2. The ends lost 5 bases at V and 13 bases at J; junction bases unmatched: 5. The CDR3 sequence is 11 residues long. Germline V gene sequence: CDR1 LNHDA, CDR2 SQIVND (reference sequence). This chain's CDR3 is CASSVGLVQFF. As DNA, the CDR3 is TGTGCCAGTAGTGTTGGACTAGTTCAGTTCTTC.

This clonotype occurred a few times. This chain links TRBV6-2 or TRBV6-3 with TRBJ2-1, with no clear D. CDR3 size: 14 residues. The V end lost 7 bases, the J end lost 3 bases, and 13 bases lay between the germline ends. The germline V gene has CDR1 MNHEY and CDR2 SVGEGT. CDR3 bases: TGTGCCAGCACCCCAAGGGTGGTCTACAATGAGCAGTTCTTC. It codes for CASTPRVVYNEQFF.

This clonotype was detected a few times. The chain is built from TRBV28 and TRBJ1-1, with 9 bases fitting TRBD1. This CDR3 is built from 13 residues. Germline V gene lookup returns CDR1 MDHEN and CDR2 SYDVKM. Trimming at V came to 6 bases and at J to 6 bases, leaving 5 bases not matched to a gene. The CDR3 spells CASRIQGASEAFF. The CDR3 nucleotides are TGTGCCAGCAGGATACAGGGGGCTTCTGAAGCTTTCTTT.

The chain carries TRBV2 and TRBJ2-7, with TRBD1 matching over 9 bases. In germline, CDR1 is SNHLY, CDR2 FYNNEI. J lost 2 bases, V lost 5 bases, and 10 bases had no gene match. CDR3 length: 16 amino acids. The CDR3 sequence is CASSFTSGTGTYEQYF. CDR3 nucleotides: TGTGCCAGCAGTTTTACCTCCGGGACAGGGACCTACGAGCAGTACTTC. Drawing the rest from reference TRBV2 and TRBJ2-7, the complete variable domain is EPEVTQTPSHQVTQMGQEVILRCVPISNHLYFYWYRQILGQKVEFLVSFYNNEISEKSEIFDDQFSVERPDGSNFTLKIRSTKLEDSAMYFCASSFTSGTGTYEQYFGPGTRLTVT.

This chain links TRBV15 with TRBJ1-3; D remains ambiguous. The CDR3 consists of 11 residues. Germline-derived CDR1 and CDR2 are LNHNV and YYDKDF (reference sequence). V lost 3 bases, J lost 6 bases, and 3 bases lay in between. DNA of the CDR3: TGTGCCACCAGCAGGGCAAACACCATATATTTT. Amino acid sequence: CATSRANTIYF.

The CDR3, as DNA: TGTGCCAGCCGTGTAGGCCTCTCCTACAATGAGCAGTTCTTC. Translating gives CASRVGLSYNEQFF. The rearrangement joins TRBV6-2 or TRBV6-3 to TRBJ2-1; unclear D gene. The CDR3 sequence is 14 residues long. V was trimmed by 8 bases and J by 0 bases, leaving 11 bases between them. From germline, CDR1 is MNHEY and CDR2 SVGEGT.

This clonotype was recorded at least ten times. The J gene is TRBJ2-6, the V gene TRBV6-2 or TRBV6-3; 12 nucleotides match TRBD1. The CDR3 length is 19 residues. The germline V gene encodes CDR1 MNHEY and CDR2 SVGEGT. V dropped 4 bases and J dropped 2; count of bases not matched to a gene: 9. CDR3 sequence (DNA): TGTGCCAGCAGTTCAGGACCGGGACAGGGGGCCACTGGGGCCAACGTCCTGACTTTC. It encodes CASSSGPGQGATGANVLTF.

This sequence joins TRBV20-1 and TRBJ1-3; TRBD1 agrees at 9 bases. This CDR3 region has 16 residues. Germline loops: CDR1 DFQATT, CDR2 SNEGSKA (reference sequence). V shed 2 bases, J shed 0 bases, and the junction held 5 bases outside the gene matches. The CDR3 coding sequence is TGCAGTGCTAGACGGACAGGGGACGTCTCTGGAAACACCATATATTTT. Protein: CSARRTGDVSGNTIYF.

This clonotype was seen a handful of times. The chain carries TRBV11-2 and TRBJ2-5; TRBD2 matches at 9 bases. The V gene end was trimmed by 5 bases and the J gene end by 5 bases; junction bases not matched to a gene: 9. This CDR3 region has 15 residues. CDR1 is SGHAT, CDR2 FQNNGV, per germline. This chain's CDR3 is CASSPIIAGVETQYF. In DNA form, the CDR3 reads TGTGCCAGCAGCCCAATTATAGCGGGAGTGGAGACCCAGTACTTC.

This clonotype was found many times. J is TRBJ2-6 and V is TRBV7-6; unclear D gene. V lost 0 bases, J lost 0 bases, and 12 bases lay in between. Germline assignment: CDR1 SGHVS and CDR2 FNYEAQ. The CDR3 is 18 residues long. DNA of the CDR3: TGTGCCAGCAGCTTAGCGTTTTGGGGAAACTCTGGGGCCAACGTCCTGACTTTC. Its translation: CASSLAFWGNSGANVLTF.

The chain is built from TRBV6-1 and TRBJ2-5, with D hard to call. The CDR3 consists of 12 residues. Deletions cut 4 bases from V and 2 bases from J, with 5 bases between. CDR1 is MNHNS, CDR2 SASEGT, per germline. The CDR3 DNA sequence: TGTGCCAGCAGTGCGGAGCAAGAGACCCAGTACTTC. Translating gives CASSAEQETQYF.

The rearrangement links TRBV19 to TRBJ1-6; the D is unclear. Deletions cut 2 bases from V and 0 bases from J, with 8 bases between. Germline V CDR1 and CDR2: LNHDA, SQIVND (reference sequence). This CDR3 is 16 amino acids long. The CDR3 coding sequence is TGTGCCAGTAGTATAAGAACGAGCTCCTATAATTCACCCCTCCACTTT. It specifies CASSIRTSSYNSPLHF.

The sample holds a few counts of this clonotype. This sequence joins TRBV4-3 and TRBJ2-7; 7 bases match TRBD1. Per the germline V gene, CDR1 is LGHNA and CDR2 is YSLEER. The CDR3 is 15 amino acids. V shed 1 base, J shed 0 bases, and the junction held 3 bases outside the gene matches. In nucleotides, the CDR3 is TGCGCCAGCAGCCAAGTCGACAGGGACTCCTACGAGCAGTACTTC. It codes for CASSQVDRDSYEQYF.

The V call is TRBV7-9, the J call TRBJ2-5; 7 nucleotides line up with TRBD2. Trimming took 4 bases from V and 4 from J; bases not matched to a gene: 12. From germline, CDR1 is SEHNR and CDR2 FQNEAQ (reference sequence). The CDR3 has 16 amino acids. The CDR3 sequence: CASSSGLPVLAETQYF. The CDR3 nucleotides are TGTGCCAGCAGCTCGGGACTACCTGTACTAGCAGAGACCCAGTACTTC.

In this sample, this clonotype turned up a few times. The V call is TRBV7-9, the J call TRBJ2-2, with 9 bases matching TRBD1. CDR1 is SEHNR, CDR2 FQNEAQ, per germline (reference sequence). CDR3 length: 14 amino acids. Trimming removed 5 bases from V and 5 bases from J; junction bases left unmatched: 3. CDR3 protein: CASSEQGATGELFF. DNA for the CDR3: TGTGCCAGCAGCGAACAGGGGGCGACCGGGGAGCTGTTTTTT.

This clonotype has ten or more counts. The V gene is TRBV7-2, the J gene TRBJ2-1, with TRBD2 matching over 7 bases. The CDR3 spans 19 residues. Trimming at V came to 3 bases and at J to 0 bases, leaving 14 bases not matched to a gene. The germline V gene has CDR1 SGHTA and CDR2 FQGNSA. The CDR3, as DNA: TGTGCCAGCAGCTTCGGGGCGGGAGTAAAACCCAGCTCCTACAATGAGCAGTTCTTC. Translating it yields CASSFGAGVKPSSYNEQFF.